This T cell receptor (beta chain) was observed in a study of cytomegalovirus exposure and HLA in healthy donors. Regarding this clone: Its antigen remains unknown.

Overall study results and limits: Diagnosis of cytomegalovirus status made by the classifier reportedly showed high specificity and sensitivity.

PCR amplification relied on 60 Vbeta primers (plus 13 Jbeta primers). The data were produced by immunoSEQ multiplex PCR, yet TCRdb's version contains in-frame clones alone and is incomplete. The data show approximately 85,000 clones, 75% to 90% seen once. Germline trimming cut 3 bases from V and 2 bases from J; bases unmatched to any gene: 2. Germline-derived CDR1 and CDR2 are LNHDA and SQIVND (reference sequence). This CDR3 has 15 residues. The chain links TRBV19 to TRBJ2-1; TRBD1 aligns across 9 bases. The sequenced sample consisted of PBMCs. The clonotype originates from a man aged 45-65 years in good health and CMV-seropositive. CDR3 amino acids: CASSMDRGAYNEQFF. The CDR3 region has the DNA TGTGCCAGTAGTATGGACAGGGGAGCCTACAATGAGCAGTTCTTC.